This T cell receptor (beta chain) is from a study of CXCR3-negative and CXCR3-positive naive CD8 T cells. Whole-study results and caveats: Hydrophobicity was higher for TRB CDR3s found in CXCR3-positive naive cells than in CXCR3-negative naive cells. TRBV-TRBJ usage matched between naive CXCR3-negative and CXCR3-positive cells but not between memory cells. The authors found comparable surface CD5 between naive subsets and inferred TCR strength from TRB CDR3 properties. Both naive subsets showed comparably high diversity, and memory CD8+ cells showed much lower diversity.

Remarks on this clonotype: Its antigen is not identified.

Germline-derived CDR1 and CDR2 are SQVTM and ANQGSEA. The CDR3 has 12 amino acids. Libraries of TRB cDNA were made by 5' RACE and carried UMIs. From the 5' RACE reads, TCRdb lists one entry per CDR3 protein and no DNA. In all, the sample yields under 85,000 distinct CDR3 sequences. V is TRBV29-1 and J is TRBJ2-2; TCRdb names TRBD1, which stays unverified in the absence of DNA. The sequence derives from a human donor in good health. Some clones in this sample may be carry-over from other donors' samples. The sequenced sample was naive CXCR3+ CD8+ T cells from blood. Subset defined: CD45RO-CCR7+CD27+CD95- naive CD8+ T cells expressing CXCR3 (TNR3+). The chain's CDR3 is CSVPQGSGELFF.